The 14 T cell receptor beta chains below were found in one sample sequenced in a study of T cell responses to AZD1222 COVID-19 vaccine. The table came from immunoSEQ multiplex PCR; TCRdb's copy has only in-frame clones and leaves some out. The sample includes about 160,000 clones, 90% to 95% seen only once; the top ten take about 4.5%. This sample comprised peripheral blood, obtained on day 0 of MenACWY control vaccination. Receptors originate from an adult in good health.

The V and J genes are TRBV24-1 and TRBJ1-1; D gene ambiguous. Looked up from germline, CDR1 is KGHDR and CDR2 is SFDVKD. The CDR3 spans 13 residues. V lost 0 bases and J lost 8, with 9 bases in between. CDR3 protein: CATSDLGSPEAFF. The CDR3 bases are TGTGCCACCAGTGATTTGGGCTCCCCGGAAGCTTTCTTT.

This chain connects TRBV9 to TRBJ2-2; 7 bases map to TRBD1. Germline CDR1 is SGDLS and CDR2 is YYNGEE. The V segment lost 0 bases and the J segment 2 bases; nucleotides outside the gene matches: 1. The CDR3 contains 15 residues. The CDR3 sequence: CASSVGQGNTGELFF. The CDR3, as DNA: TGTGCCAGCAGCGTAGGACAGGGAAACACCGGGGAGCTGTTTTTT.

The chain couples TRBV29-1 to TRBJ1-3; D is ambiguous. The germline gives CDR1 SQVTM, CDR2 ANQGSEA. The V end was cut by 4 bases, the J end by 3 bases, with 10 bases between. This CDR3 has 13 amino acids. The CDR3 region is CSVGTSGGNTIYF. Written as DNA, the CDR3 is TGCAGCGTTGGCACTTCAGGTGGAAACACCATATATTTT.

The chain joins TRBV14 to TRBJ2-6; D is unresolved. Germline V gene lookup returns CDR1 SGHDN and CDR2 FVKESK. The CDR3 length is 18 residues. The V gene lost 4 bases and the J gene lost 0 bases, with 16 bases spanning the gap. CDR3 in amino acids: CASSPWLDHLSGANVLTF. The CDR3 coding sequence is TGTGCCAGCAGCCCCTGGTTAGACCATCTCTCTGGGGCCAACGTCCTGACTTTC.

The CDR3 DNA sequence: TGTGCCAGCAGCTCCCGCGGGACAGCCTACAATGAGCAGTTCTTC. Translated: CASSSRGTAYNEQFF. This chain uses TRBV28 with TRBJ2-1; D might be TRBD1 (7 bases). This CDR3 is built from 15 residues. CDR1 MDHEN and CDR2 SYDVKM come from the germline V gene. V lost 6 bases to trimming and J lost 2 bases, with 14 bases between them. Combining the CDR3 with reference TRBV28 and TRBJ2-1 gives the whole variable domain DVKVTQSSRYLVKRTGEKVFLECVQDMDHENMFWYRQDPGLGLRLIYFSYDVKMKEKGDIPEGYSVSREKKERFSLILESASTNQTSMYLCASSSRGTAYNEQFFGPGTRLTVL.

The V and J genes are TRBV25-1 and TRBJ2-2; D is unresolved. CDR3 length: 16 amino acids. In germline, CDR1 is MGHDK, CDR2 SYGVNS. The germline V and J ends were trimmed by 0 bases and 6 bases, with 14 bases remaining between them. The CDR3 DNA reads as TGTGCCAGCAGTGAATATCCCCTACTGGGCGCCGGGGAGCTGTTTTTT. Translated, it gives CASSEYPLLGAGELFF.

The chain couples TRBV9 to TRBJ1-2; D unclear. Between the trimmed V and J ends, which lost 0 bases and 6 bases, there was a span of 18 bases. Germline V gene lookup returns CDR1 SGDLS and CDR2 YYNGEE. The CDR3 is 16 residues long. In nucleotides, the CDR3 is TGTGCCAGCAGCGTAGACCCCTGGGTGGGGAGCGATGGCTACACCTTC. Protein sequence: CASSVDPWVGSDGYTF.

The CDR3 reads CAWTRSGTSYEQYF. DNA for the CDR3: TGTGCCTGGACCCGCAGCGGGACTTCCTACGAGCAGTACTTC. V gene TRBV30 combines with J gene TRBJ2-7, with 7 bases matching TRBD2. The length of the CDR3 is 14 residues. V was clipped by 4 bases and J by 1 base; unmatched bases: 7. From germline, CDR1 is GTSNPN and CDR2 SVGIG (reference sequence).

The chain uses TRBV28 and TRBJ2-7; tentatively, D is TRBD1 or TRBD2 (5 bases each). This CDR3 is built from 13 residues. In germline, CDR1 is MDHEN, CDR2 SYDVKM. Trimming removed 3 bases from V and 5 bases from J, with 11 bases in between. The CDR3 sequence: CASSLPGPNEQYF. The CDR3 DNA reads as TGTGCCAGCAGTTTGCCGGGGCCCAACGAGCAGTACTTC.

V is TRBV12-3 or TRBV12-4 and J is TRBJ2-5, with TRBD2 identical over 8 bases. The CDR3 covers 13 residues. Trimming at V came to 3 bases and at J to 5 bases, leaving 2 bases not matched to a gene. DNA of the CDR3: TGTGCCAGCAGTTTCGGGGGGGGTGAGACCCAGTACTTC. Its protein is CASSFGGGETQYF.

The rearrangement joins TRBV10-1 to TRBJ1-5; D perhaps matches TRBD1 (6 bases). Germline values: CDR1 WNHNN, CDR2 SYGVQD (reference sequence). The CDR3 is made up of 14 amino acids. V gave up 8 bases and J gave up 1 base, with 12 bases separating them. CDR3 in amino acids: CASGRGSSNQPQHF. As DNA, the CDR3 is TGCGCCAGCGGCAGGGGAAGCAGCAATCAGCCCCAGCATTTT.

The chain carries TRBV9 and TRBJ2-1, with 15 nucleotides matching TRBD2. CDR3 size: 18 residues. In germline, CDR1 is SGDLS, CDR2 YYNGEE. V lost 3 bases and J lost 8; bases outside the gene matches: 12. The chain's CDR3 is CASSAKKGGLAGGYEQFF. The DNA of the CDR3 is TGTGCCAGCAGCGCAAAGAAGGGGGGACTAGCGGGAGGATATGAGCAGTTCTTC.

The chain is built from TRBV7-9 and TRBJ1-2; 7 bases map to TRBD1. The germline V gene has CDR1 SEHNR and CDR2 FQNEAQ (reference sequence). J lost 0 bases, V lost 0 bases, and 1 base had no gene match. CDR3 size: 15 residues. This CDR3 is CASSLAGTANYGYTF. The CDR3 region has the DNA TGTGCCAGCAGCTTAGCCGGGACAGCTAACTATGGCTACACCTTC.

This rearrangement joins TRBV29-1 to TRBJ1-4; the D gene is possibly TRBD1 (5 bases). The CDR3 sequence is 13 residues long. The ends were cut back, 7 bases at V and 10 bases at J, with 19 bases in the middle. Looked up from germline, CDR1 is SQVTM and CDR2 is ANQGSEA. The DNA of the CDR3 is TGCAGCGCCGCTGGGGAGGCCGGGGCAAAACTGTTTTTT. It yields the protein CSAAGEAGAKLFF. Combining the CDR3 with reference TRBV29-1 and TRBJ1-4 gives the whole variable domain SAVISQKPSRDICQRGTSLTIQCQVDSQVTMMFWYRQQPGQSLTLIATANQGSEATYESGFVIDKFPISRPNLTFSTLTVSNMSPEDSSIYLCSAAGEAGAKLFFGSGTQLSVL.